A single sample is the source of the 20 T cell receptor beta chains below, sequenced in a study of shared clonotypes between healthy human individuals (dated by TCRdb to the early 2020s). Library method: the immunoSEQ multiplex PCR assay. The source is immuneACCESS, and TCRdb retained only in-frame sequences with V and J called. Part of the clones is not carried over; for the studies checked, unresolved V genes explain less than half of this, and the remainder is unexplained. The sample table shows roughly 2 million clones, and 95% are seen once. Of the sample, about 0.13% is held by the ten largest clones. The sample consisted of naive CD4+ T cells sorted from blood. The sample's cell subset or site label is to be understood as: CD45RA+ positively selected. The receptors were gathered from a young man in good health.

This sequence joins TRBV7-2 and TRBJ2-2, with a possible D match to TRBD1 (5 bases). Germline V lookup: CDR1 SGHTA, CDR2 FQGNSA. This CDR3 has 14 residues. Trimming left V 8 bases short and J 5 bases short, with 15 bases between. CDR3 protein: CASLVGVGTGELFF. Written as DNA, the CDR3 is TGTGCCAGCCTTGTAGGGGTGGGGACCGGGGAGCTGTTTTTT.

The genes are TRBV28 and TRBJ1-3; TRBD1 matches at 8 bases. In germline, CDR1 is MDHEN, CDR2 SYDVKM. This CDR3 is built from 13 residues. V shed 8 bases and J 2 bases; nucleotides not matched to a gene: 2. DNA of the CDR3: TGTGCCAGCGTCAGGGGGCCTGGAAACACCATATATTTT. Translated: CASVRGPGNTIYF.

The gene calls are TRBV12-5 and TRBJ1-6; no firm D call. The V end was cut by 5 bases, the J end by 0 bases, with 17 bases between. Germline V gene sequence: CDR1 LGHNT, CDR2 FRNRAP. This CDR3 has 18 residues. The CDR3 coding sequence is TGTGCTAGTGGTCCAGACCGGACGGAGAGCTCCTATAATTCACCCCTCCACTTT. Translation gives CASGPDRTESSYNSPLHF.

Concerning this clone itself: Other DNA sequences of this sample code for an identical CDR3. V is TRBV28 and J is TRBJ1-1; a possible D gene is TRBD1 (6 bases). From germline, CDR1 is MDHEN and CDR2 SYDVKM. CDR3 length: 15 amino acids. With 4 bases removed from V and 1 base from J, the gap between germline ends came to 13 bases. CDR3 protein: CASSSPGRGNTEAFF. CDR3 sequence (DNA): TGTGCCAGCAGTTCCCCGGGCAGGGGGAACACTGAAGCTTTCTTT.

Worth noting for this clone: This sample also contains other DNA sequences that code for the same CDR3. The chain has TRBV2 and TRBJ1-2; no definite D call. Germline loops: CDR1 SNHLY, CDR2 FYNNEI. The germline V and J ends were trimmed by 4 bases and 0 bases, with 6 bases remaining between them. The CDR3 covers 13 residues. CDR3 sequence (DNA): TGTGCCAGCAGTGTGTCAGCTAACTATGGCTACACCTTC. Protein: CASSVSANYGYTF.

The V gene is TRBV19, the J gene TRBJ2-6, with D unresolved. The CDR3 is made up of 17 amino acids. Deletions cut 4 bases from V and 0 bases from J, with 13 bases between. In germline, CDR1 is LNHDA, CDR2 SQIVND (reference sequence). CDR3 bases: TGTGCCAGTAGTACCGCTCCACCCAACTCTGGGGCCAACGTCCTGACTTTC. It is translated as CASSTAPPNSGANVLTF. The full variable domain, with the rest looked up from reference TRBV19 and TRBJ2-6, is DGGITQSPKYLFRKEGQNVTLSCEQNLNHDAMYWYRQDPGQGLRLIYYSQIVNDFQKGDIAEGYSVSREKKESFPLTVTSAQKNPTAFYLCASSTAPPNSGANVLTFGAGSRLTVL.

The chain uses TRBV6-1 and TRBJ2-2; D could derive from TRBD1 or TRBD2 (5 bases each). Trimming cost V 8 bases and J 0 bases, with 13 bases left between them. The CDR3 contains 15 residues. Germline values: CDR1 MNHNS, CDR2 SASEGT. This CDR3 is CASSVRGANTGELFF. For the CDR3, the DNA is TGTGCCAGCTCCGTGAGGGGCGCGAACACCGGGGAGCTGTTTTTT.

Only one count was recorded for this clone. The chain's CDR3 is CASSQDPPSGSGSSYNEQFF. As DNA, the CDR3 is TGCGCCAGCAGCCAAGATCCGCCTTCTGGTAGCGGGAGCTCCTACAATGAGCAGTTCTTC. The chain joins TRBV4-3 to TRBJ2-1, with 9 bases lining up with TRBD2. The CDR3 totals 20 residues. Trimming at V came to 0 bases and at J to 0 bases, leaving 12 bases not matched to a gene. Germline V gene lookup returns CDR1 LGHNA and CDR2 YSLEER.

This sequence joins TRBV27 and TRBJ2-4; 7 nucleotides line up with TRBD2. CDR1 is MNHEY, CDR2 SMNVEV, per germline (reference sequence). V dropped 5 bases and J dropped 0; count of bases not matched to a gene: 10. This CDR3 contains 17 residues. The CDR3 DNA reads TGTGCCAGCAGTCAACTTTTAGCGGGCCCAGCCAAAAACATTCAGTACTTC. Translation: CASSQLLAGPAKNIQYF.

The chain carries TRBV10-3 and TRBJ2-7, with 11 bases aligning to TRBD1. J was trimmed by 3 bases and V by 6 bases; bases with no gene match: 4. The CDR3 loop spans 14 amino acids. From germline, CDR1 is ENHRY and CDR2 SYGVKD. The CDR3 spells CAISPGQGDYEQYF. The CDR3 DNA reads as TGTGCCATCAGCCCGGGACAGGGGGACTACGAGCAGTACTTC.

V and J are TRBV7-2 and TRBJ2-5, with 7 bases lining up with TRBD2. The CDR3 extends over 15 amino acids. The V segment lost 5 bases and the J segment 2 bases; nucleotides outside the gene matches: 8. In germline, CDR1 is SGHTA, CDR2 FQGNSA. The CDR3 DNA is TGTGCCAGCAGCCCCCTCTGGGGGGGGCAAGAGACCCAGTACTTC. It translates to CASSPLWGGQETQYF.

As for this clone: Additional DNA sequences in this sample encode the identical CDR3. CDR3 coding DNA: TGTGCCAGTAGTATAGGTGAGGCCTACGAGCAGTACTTC. It specifies CASSIGEAYEQYF. The gene calls are TRBV19 and TRBJ2-7; D unresolved. Per germline, CDR1 LNHDA and CDR2 SQIVND (reference sequence). V lost 1 base and J lost 2, with 6 bases in between. CDR3 length: 13 residues.

J is TRBJ2-3 and V is TRBV2; 9 bases map to TRBD2. After removal of 1 base from V and 2 bases from J, the junction contained 4 bases not matched to a gene. The germline V gene has CDR1 SNHLY and CDR2 FYNNEI. The CDR3 length is 16 residues. The CDR3 loop reads CASSEEAGGATDTQYF. The CDR3 region has the DNA TGTGCCAGCAGTGAAGAAGCGGGAGGTGCCACAGATACGCAGTATTTT.

V and J are TRBV6-1 and TRBJ2-5, with D unresolved. Germline CDR1 MNHNS, CDR2 SASEGT. This CDR3 contains 17 residues. V lost 1 base and J lost 1, with 16 bases in between. The CDR3 spells CASSEGLQVHFQETQYF. In DNA, the CDR3 is TGTGCCAGCAGTGAAGGGCTGCAGGTTCATTTCCAAGAGACCCAGTACTTC.

V is TRBV5-1 and J is TRBJ2-1; D is possibly TRBD2 (5 bases). V lost 3 bases to trimming and J lost 10 bases, with 8 bases between them. The germline V gene has CDR1 SGHRS and CDR2 YFSETQ. The CDR3 covers 11 residues. The CDR3 loop is CASSYREEQFF. The CDR3 DNA reads TGCGCCAGCAGCTACCGGGAAGAGCAGTTCTTC. The entire variable domain, with the rest obtained from reference TRBV5-1 and TRBJ2-1, is as follows: KAGVTQTPRYLIKTRGQQVTLSCSPISGHRSVSWYQQTPGQGLQFLFEYFSETQRNKGNFPGRFSGRQFSNSRSEMNVSTLELGDSALYLCASSYREEQFFGPGTRLTVL.

The chain couples TRBV18 to TRBJ2-1, with unresolved D. Germline CDR1 is KGHSH and CDR2 is LQKENI. CDR3 length equals 15 residues. Trimming took off 5 bases at V and 0 bases at J, with 11 bases between the two ends. The CDR3 DNA follows: TGTGCCAGCTCAGCAGACCTCCGCTCCTACAATGAGCAGTTCTTC. The encoded protein is CASSADLRSYNEQFF.

The rearrangement uses TRBV6-1 and TRBJ2-7; no definite D call. This CDR3 has 12 residues. Deletions cut 4 bases from V and 2 bases from J, with 6 bases between. Germline lookup yields CDR1 MNHNS and CDR2 SASEGT. The CDR3 sequence: CASSGLAYEQYF. In DNA form, the CDR3 reads TGTGCCAGCAGTGGGCTAGCCTACGAGCAGTACTTC.

This chain uses TRBV5-1 with TRBJ2-7, with a tentative D call TRBD2 (6 bases). The V gene's germline CDR1 is SGHRS and CDR2 YFSETQ. V lost 4 bases and J lost 0, with 17 bases in between. The CDR3 extends over 16 amino acids. The CDR3 here is CASSPRGYGSSYEQYF. CDR3 DNA: TGCGCCAGCAGCCCCCGGGGGTATGGGAGCTCCTACGAGCAGTACTTC.

To note about this clone: The same CDR3 can be traced to other DNA sequences in this sample. This chain uses TRBV9 with TRBJ2-2, with D perhaps TRBD1 (6 bases). The ends were cut back, 2 bases at V and 6 bases at J, with 11 bases in the middle. CDR1 and CDR2 from the germline V gene are SGDLS and YYNGEE. The CDR3 length is 14 residues. CDR3 amino acids: CASSVLQGPGELFF. The CDR3 bases are TGTGCCAGCAGCGTCCTACAGGGACCCGGGGAGCTGTTTTTT.

The V gene is TRBV4-1, the J gene TRBJ2-5, with TRBD2 matching 15 bases. The germline CDR1 and CDR2 sequences are MGHRA and YSYEKL. V shed 2 bases, J shed 5 bases, and the junction held 18 bases outside the gene matches. This CDR3 has 21 residues. The CDR3 sequence: CASSQKDPAGTSGRKRETQYF. CDR3 DNA sequence: TGCGCCAGCAGCCAAAAAGACCCGGCCGGGACTAGCGGGAGGAAGCGGGAGACCCAGTACTTC.